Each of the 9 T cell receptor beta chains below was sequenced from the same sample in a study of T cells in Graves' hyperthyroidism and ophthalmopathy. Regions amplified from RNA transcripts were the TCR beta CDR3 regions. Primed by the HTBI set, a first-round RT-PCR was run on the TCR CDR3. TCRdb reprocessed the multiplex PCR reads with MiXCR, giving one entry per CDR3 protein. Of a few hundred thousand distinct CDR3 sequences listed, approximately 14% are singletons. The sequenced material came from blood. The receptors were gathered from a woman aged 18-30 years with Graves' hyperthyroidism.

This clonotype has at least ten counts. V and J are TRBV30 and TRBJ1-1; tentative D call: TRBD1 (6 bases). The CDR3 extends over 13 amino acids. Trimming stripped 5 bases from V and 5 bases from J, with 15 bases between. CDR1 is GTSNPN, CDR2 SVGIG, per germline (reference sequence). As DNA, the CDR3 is TGTGCCTGGGACCGGGACACGGGGACTGAAGCTTTCTTT. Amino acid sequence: CAWDRDTGTEAFF.

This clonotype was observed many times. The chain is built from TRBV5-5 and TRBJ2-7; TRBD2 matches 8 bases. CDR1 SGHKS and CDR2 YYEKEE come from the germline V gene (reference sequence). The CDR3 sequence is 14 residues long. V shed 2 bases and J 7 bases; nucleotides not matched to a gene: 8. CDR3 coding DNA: TGTGCCAGCAGCTTCGGACTAGCTTTAAGAGAGCAGTACTTC. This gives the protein CASSFGLALREQYF.

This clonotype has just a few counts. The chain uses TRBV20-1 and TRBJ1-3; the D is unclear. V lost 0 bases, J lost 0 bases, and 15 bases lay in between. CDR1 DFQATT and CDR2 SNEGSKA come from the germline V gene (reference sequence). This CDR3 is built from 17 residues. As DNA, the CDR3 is TGCAGTGCTAGAGATATTTCGAAGGACGTCTCTGGAAACACCATATATTTT. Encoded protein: CSARDISKDVSGNTIYF.

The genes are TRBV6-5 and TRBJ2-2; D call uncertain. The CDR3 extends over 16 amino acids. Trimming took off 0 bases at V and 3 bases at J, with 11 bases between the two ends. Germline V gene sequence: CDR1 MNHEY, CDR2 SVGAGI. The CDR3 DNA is TGTGCCAGCAGTTACTCGCGTGACAAGGACACCGGGGAGCTGTTTTTT. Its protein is CASSYSRDKDTGELFF.

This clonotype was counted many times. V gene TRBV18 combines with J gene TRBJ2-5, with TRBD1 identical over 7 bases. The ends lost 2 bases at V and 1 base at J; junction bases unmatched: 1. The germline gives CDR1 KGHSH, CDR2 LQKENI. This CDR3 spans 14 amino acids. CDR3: CASSPWDSQETQYF. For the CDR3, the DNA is TGTGCCAGCTCACCATGGGACAGCCAAGAGACCCAGTACTTC. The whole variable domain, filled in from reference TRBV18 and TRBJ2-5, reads NAGVMQNPRHLVRRRGQEARLRCSPMKGHSHVYWYRQLPEEGLKFMVYLQKENIIDESGMPKERFSAEFPKEGPSILRIQQVVRGDSAAYFCASSPWDSQETQYFGPGTRLLVL.

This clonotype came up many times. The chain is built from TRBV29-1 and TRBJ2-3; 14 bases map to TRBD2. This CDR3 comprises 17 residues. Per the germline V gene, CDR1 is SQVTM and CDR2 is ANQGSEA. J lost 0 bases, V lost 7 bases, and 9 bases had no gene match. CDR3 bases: TGCAGCGCTGATCCGGGACTAGCGGGGGCAAGCACAGATACGCAGTATTTT. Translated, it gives CSADPGLAGASTDTQYF.

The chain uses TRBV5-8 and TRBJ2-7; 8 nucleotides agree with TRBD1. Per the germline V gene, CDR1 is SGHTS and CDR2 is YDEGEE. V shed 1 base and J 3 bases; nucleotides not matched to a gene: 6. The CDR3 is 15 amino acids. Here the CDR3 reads CASSLFFGQGYEQYF. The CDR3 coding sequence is TGTGCCAGCAGCTTGTTTTTTGGACAGGGCTACGAGCAGTACTTC.

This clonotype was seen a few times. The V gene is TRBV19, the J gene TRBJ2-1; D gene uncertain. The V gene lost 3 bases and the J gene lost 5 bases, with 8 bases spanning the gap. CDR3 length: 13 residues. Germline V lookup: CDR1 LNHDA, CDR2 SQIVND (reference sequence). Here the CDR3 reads CASSITWDNEQFF. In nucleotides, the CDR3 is TGTGCCAGTAGTATTACGTGGGACAATGAGCAGTTCTTC.

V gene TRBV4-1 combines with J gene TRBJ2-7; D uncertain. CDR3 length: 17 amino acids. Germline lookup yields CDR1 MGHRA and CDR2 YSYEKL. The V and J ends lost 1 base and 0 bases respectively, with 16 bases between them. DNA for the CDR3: TGCGCCAGCAGCCAAGGACGGCGCCTCTTGAGCTCCTACGAGCAGTACTTC. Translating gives CASSQGRRLLSSYEQYF.